This T cell receptor beta chain was captured in a study of cytomegalovirus exposure and HLA in healthy donors (dated by TCRdb to between 2016 and 2019). Concerning the study at large: According to an earlier analysis of a few hundred of the donors, some 170 million T cells yielded 120 million or so unique TCR beta sequences and roughly 280 Gb of sequence data. The number of typed donors differed by locus: about 620-640 for A, B, C, DRB1 and DQB1; 500 to 550 for DQA1; approximately 610 for DPA1; and approximately 450 for DPB1. Donor age, sex, ethnicity and CMV serostatus were compiled together with the repertoire data. The study used immunosequencing to profile the T cell repertoires of hundreds of subjects and linked those repertoires to cytomegalovirus serostatus. The study aimed to test whether signatures of past pathogen exposure could be identified by cataloging public T cell receptors. Of the 300 to 450 genotyped donors, approximately 80% fell in the genetic ancestry cluster associated with self-reported Caucasian donors. Across roughly 420 genotyped donors of the cohort, an average of approximately 240,000 unique TCR beta nucleotide sequences per donor were sequenced, and 15% to 20% of those sequences were non-productive. Genome-wide SNP genotypes for about 55% of the roughly 670 donors were used in a later genetic analysis, which treated that subset as a discovery cohort. All discovery cohort repertoires had been generated on a single sequencing platform. In the later analysis, no new phenotypic data were used to find candidate immune exposures; instead, reliance was placed on TCR beta sequences and their occurrence across donors. HLA typing covered class I and class II loci at four-digit resolution. To predict cytomegalovirus infection status, the study combined high-throughput TCR immunosequencing, statistical association of individual TCRs with disease status, and machine learning. An early release that covered some 640 HLA-typed donors contained approximately 300 gigabases of sequencing data and 80 million or so unique TCR sequences. To study patterns of TCR occurrence, a later analysis re-analyzed previously published TCR beta repertoires from several hundred donors and added high-resolution HLA genotyping. In addition to the first cohort of 500 to 850 subjects, a separate validation cohort of approximately 130 different subjects was used. To decide whether each TCR beta V gene segment behaved as functional or pseudogenic, an earlier analysis of some 600 of the donors relied on high-throughput TCR beta sequencing. Roughly 5 DR-DQ haplotypes were handled as single units for association and clustering because linkage in the cohort was strong.

Receptor libraries were prepared by the immunoSEQ multiplex PCR assay. For the multiplex PCR, a mixture combining 60 forward primers for TCR Vbeta segments and 13 reverse primers for TCR Jbeta segments was used. Amplification of the CDR3 region of rearranged TCR beta genes was performed with a multiplex PCR assay on genomic DNA. Amplified TCR beta libraries were sequenced as 87-base-pair reads on the Illumina HiSeq System. On the authors' methods: In a later analysis, some 80 million unique TCR beta chains were counted across the roughly 700 repertoires, and around 10 million of these chains were shared by at least two donors. Raw reads were error-corrected and collapsed into unique sequences with a nearest-neighbor algorithm that merged closely related sequences to remove PCR and sequencing errors. V, D and J gene segments were assigned by aligning CDR3 sequences to IMGT reference sequences. For a sequence to be retained, at least a six-nucleotide match to both a V gene segment and a J gene segment was required. Rearrangements were classified as productive when the CDR3 lacked stop codons and remained in frame with V and J, and all other rearrangements were classified as non-productive. Following IMGT convention, CDR3 was defined as the stretch from the second conserved V-encoded cysteine to the conserved J-encoded phenylalanine. The earlier analysis of 500 to 750 of the donors excluded any sequence lacking an unambiguous match to a single V gene segment. An earlier analysis of several hundred of the donors called V segments functional above 56.7% productive rearrangements and segregating when the between-donor standard deviation exceeded 5%. To diagnose cytomegalovirus status from the catalog of TCR beta chain sequences, a statistical classification framework was built. In a later analysis, TCR nucleotide sequences were compared against IMGT/GENE-DB human TR gene sequences so that V and J genes could be assigned. Using the TCRdist pipeline, a later analysis assigned CDR3 sequences along with most-parsimonious VDJ recombination scenarios. In a later analysis, each TCR beta chain was defined by its CDR3 amino acid sequence together with its V-gene family, and reads without a unique V-gene family were excluded. A later analysis removed 592 highly shared, low-generation-probability nucleotide sequences to deal with suspected cross-contamination and a sequencing artifact. For each public chain, a later analysis derived a clonal expansion index from normalized ranks of inferred template counts within each repertoire. A later analysis computed generation probabilities with a VDJ recombination model fitted to out-of-frame rearrangements, and checked the results against IGoR. In a later analysis, TCR-TCR, TCR-HLA and TCR-CMV co-occurrence was scored with hypergeometric tests, and a repertoire-size bias correction was applied to TCR pairs. In a later analysis, false discovery rates were estimated by permuting HLA or CMV assignments 20 times. In a later analysis, co-occurring TCRs were grouped using DBSCAN, and TCRdist sequence similarity was added for clustering within HLA-allele-positive subsets. Repertoires with fewer than 30,000 or more than 120,000 public chains were left out of co-occurrence clustering, as were several repertoires with anomalous nucleotide sharing. Not all clones reach the TCRdb copy of this immuneACCESS table, which keeps in-frame sequences only. Checked studies attribute under half of the gap to unresolved V genes and leave the rest unexplained. V, J and clone size were drawn from that table, and D and trimming were deduced from the DNA. A total of tens of thousands of clones appear in this sample, around 73% of them only once. The ten largest clones add up to around 2.9% of the sample.

The study at large found these results: Across donors, most TCR sequences were observed very rarely, whereas some public TCRs were present in many individuals. The 87-base-pair reads could not distinguish some IMGT-functional V segments, including TRBV6-2 and TRBV6-3, so those segments were excluded. In both the original and validation cohorts, the classifier was reported to diagnose cytomegalovirus status with high specificity and sensitivity. This cohort had only TCR beta chains sequenced, and the lack of alpha or paired-chain data limited which features could be detected. Linkage disequilibrium might explain the correlated functional status among segregating V segments, but an unknown experimental factor could not be ruled out. Presence/absence analyses assumed roughly uniform sequencing depth across donors, an assumption that may not hold. It was suggested by the authors that the approach could potentially be generalized to other disease states and immunological phenotypes. A later analysis found that HLA-associated TCR beta chains were more clonally expanded and had lower generation probabilities than equally common non-associated chains. A further reported finding was that TCR beta sequences accurately predicted the HLA-A and HLA-B alleles for most subjects in the first cohort. A later genetic analysis reported fewer N-insertions in productive TCRs among donors in an Asian-associated ancestry cluster than the roughly 620-donor mean. An association between a missense DCLRE1C variant and V-gene and J-gene trimming of TCR beta chains was found in a later genetic analysis and replicated in an independent cohort. The earlier analysis of 587 of the donors excluded roughly 17 rarely observed V segments, including chromosome 9 orphons, because counts were too low. The only immune exposure information available for the cohort was CMV serostatus. The study listed 150 to 200 TCR beta chains as associated with cytomegalovirus. HLA typing was unavailable for some donors at each locus, so association tests used only the typed subset. The sequencing pipeline was judged likely to have produced a cluster of highly shared sequence variants as a technical artifact. An earlier analysis of around 600 of the donors showed that most TCR beta V segments appeared in productive rearrangements either about 87% or about 30% of the time, which broadly matched IMGT annotations. In a later analysis, the rate of TCR association differed among HLA loci, with DRB1 alleles having the most associated TCRs and HLA-C alleles having the fewest. A few of the identified cytomegalovirus-associated TCR beta chains were confirmed in vitro to be specific for cytomegalovirus antigens. In a later analysis, most CMV-associated TCR beta chains were found to appear HLA-restricted, with HLA associations seemingly driven largely by CMV exposure. A later analysis associated 16,951 TCR beta sequences with specific HLA alleles at a false discovery rate of 0.05. Assigning TCR associations to individual alleles was difficult when HLA alleles, especially DR and DQ, strongly co-occurred. According to a later analysis, parvovirus B19, influenza, CMV and Epstein-Barr virus appeared linked to several top co-occurrence clusters.

Its CDR3 holds 14 amino acids, cysteine through phenylalanine. CDR3 DNA is the only sequence kept; it has 42 bases, read in frame from the first base. V is shortened by 1 base, J by 5 bases, and the region joining them spans 11 bases. The germline V gene provides CDR1 SGHTA and CDR2 FQGNSA. This clone was detected a few times. What antigen it recognizes has not been identified. No base qualities exist here, and no much larger clone lies one base off it. The cohort consisted of approximately 690 healthy bone marrow donors. All cohort members were sampled while nominally healthy, although unrecorded immune exposures were likely present. The donor tested CMV seropositive, placing the donor among the approximately 290 seropositive members of the cohort. A peripheral blood sample was provided by each donor, and peripheral blood mononuclear cells were used for TCR beta sequencing. Genomic DNA extraction from the blood cell samples was performed with the Qiagen DNeasy Blood Extraction Kit.

The V and J genes are TRBV7-2 and TRBJ2-5; the D gene is unclear. The source of this sequence is a woman between 35 and 50 years old in good health and CMV-seropositive. Sequencing was done on a sample of PBMCs. The DNA sequence is as follows: TGTGCCAGCAGCTTAGGGCTAGGAGTGGAGACCCAGTACTTC. The resulting protein is CASSLGLGVETQYF.